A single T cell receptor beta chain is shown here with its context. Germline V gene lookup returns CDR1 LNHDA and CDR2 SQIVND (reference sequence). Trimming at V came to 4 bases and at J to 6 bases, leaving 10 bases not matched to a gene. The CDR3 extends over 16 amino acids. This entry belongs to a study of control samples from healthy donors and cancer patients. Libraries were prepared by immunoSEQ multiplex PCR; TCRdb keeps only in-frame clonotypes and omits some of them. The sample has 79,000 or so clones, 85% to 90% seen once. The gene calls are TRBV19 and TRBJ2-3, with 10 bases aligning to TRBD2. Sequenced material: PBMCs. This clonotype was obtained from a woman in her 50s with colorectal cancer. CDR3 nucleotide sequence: TGTGCCAGTAGTAAGTTAGCGGGGGGCCTGGGGGATACGCAGTATTTT. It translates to CASSKLAGGLGDTQYF.